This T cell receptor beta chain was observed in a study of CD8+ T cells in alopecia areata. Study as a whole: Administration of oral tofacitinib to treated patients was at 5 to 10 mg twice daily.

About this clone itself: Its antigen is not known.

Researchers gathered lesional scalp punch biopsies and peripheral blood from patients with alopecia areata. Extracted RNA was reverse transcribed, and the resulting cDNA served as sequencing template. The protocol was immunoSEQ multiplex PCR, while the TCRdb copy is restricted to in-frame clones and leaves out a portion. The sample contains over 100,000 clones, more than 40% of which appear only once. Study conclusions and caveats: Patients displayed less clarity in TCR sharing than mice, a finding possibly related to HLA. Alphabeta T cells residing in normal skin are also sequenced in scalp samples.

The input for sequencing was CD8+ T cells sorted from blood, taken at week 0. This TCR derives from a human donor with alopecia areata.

The CDR3 protein is CASSIDRTRHGYTF. In DNA, the CDR3 is TGTGCCAGTAGTATAGACAGGACCCGGCATGGCTACACCTTC. V usage is TRBV19 and J usage is TRBJ1-2; D ambiguous. Trimming removed 0 bases from V and 6 bases from J, with 11 bases in between. Germline V gene lookup returns CDR1 LNHDA and CDR2 SQIVND (reference sequence). CDR3 length equals 14 residues.